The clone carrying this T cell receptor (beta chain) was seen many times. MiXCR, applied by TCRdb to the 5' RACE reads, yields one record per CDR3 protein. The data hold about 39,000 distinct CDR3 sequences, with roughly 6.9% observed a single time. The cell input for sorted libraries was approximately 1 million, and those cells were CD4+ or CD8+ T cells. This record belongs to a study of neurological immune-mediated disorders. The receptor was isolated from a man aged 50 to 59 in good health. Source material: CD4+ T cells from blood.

CDR3 nucleotides: TGTGCCAGCAGCCAAGTTATAAACACTGAAGCTTTCTTT. Its translation: CASSQVINTEAFF. The rearrangement joins TRBV4-2 to TRBJ1-1; D not certain. The CDR3 spans 13 residues. CDR1 is LGHNA and CDR2 is YNFKEQ in the germline V gene. V was pared by 1 base and J by 2 bases, with 5 bases between.